These 8 T cell receptor beta chains were sequenced from one sample in a study of blood T cells in healthy people across ages. Primed by a sample-barcoded 5' primer and a J-beta primer mix, a second PCR proceeded for about 6 to 12 cycles. MiXCR was run by TCRdb on the 5' RACE reads, yielding one entry per CDR3 protein. This table holds about 1.1 million distinct CDR3 sequences, roughly two fifths found once. The sequenced material came from blood. Receptor source: a man aged 18 to 30 in good health.

The V call is TRBV6-6, the J call TRBJ2-7; TRBD2 matches at 7 bases. The germline gives CDR1 MNHNY, CDR2 SVGAGI (reference sequence). This CDR3 is built from 16 residues. Trimming cost V 2 bases and J 1 base; bases outside gene matches: 8. The CDR3 loop reads CASSYPQTSPSYEQYF. CDR3 nucleotide sequence: TGTGCCAGCAGTTACCCGCAGACTAGCCCTTCCTACGAGCAGTACTTC.

The chain recombines TRBV28 with TRBJ2-3, with 7 bases fitting TRBD1. The CDR3 has 14 residues. The germline V gene encodes CDR1 MDHEN and CDR2 SYDVKM. The ends lost 5 bases at V and 5 bases at J; junction bases unmatched: 7. Written as DNA, the CDR3 is TGTGCCAGCAGTATCACAGGGGTGGGAGATACGCAGTATTTT. Protein sequence: CASSITGVGDTQYF.

This clonotype came up many times. The V and J genes are TRBV25-1 and TRBJ1-2, with 7 bases fitting TRBD1. The V gene's germline CDR1 is MGHDK and CDR2 SYGVNS. The ends lost 1 base at V and 2 bases at J; junction bases unmatched: 1. The CDR3 has 14 amino acids. CDR3 in amino acids: CASSEWDSNYGYTF. Here the CDR3 DNA reads TGTGCCAGCAGTGAATGGGACAGCAACTATGGCTACACCTTC.

On this clonotype: A clone one base away is much larger, so this may be a read error. The chain recombines TRBV29-1 with TRBJ2-1; D gene uncertain. The DNA end lines up better with TRBJ2-7; the J call may be wrong. Germline-derived CDR1 and CDR2 are SQVTM and ANQGSEA. The CDR3 extends over 12 amino acids. The DNA of the CDR3 is TGCAGCGTTGACAGAGCCTACAATGAGCAGTACTTC. It translates to CSVDRAYNEQYF.

The chain is built from TRBV10-3 and TRBJ2-7; 8 nucleotides match TRBD2. The V segment lost 10 bases and the J segment 7 bases; nucleotides outside the gene matches: 12. The germline V gene has CDR1 ENHRY and CDR2 SYGVKD. This CDR3 comprises 13 residues. The CDR3 DNA reads as TGTGCCACCGGACTAGCCCCATACAATGAGCAGTACTTC. As protein: CATGLAPYNEQYF.

This clonotype was detected many times. The rearrangement joins TRBV29-1 to TRBJ2-3, with D uncertain. V was cut by 4 bases and J by 2 bases, with 10 bases left in between. CDR3 length: 13 amino acids. Germline V CDR1 and CDR2: SQVTM, ANQGSEA. CDR3 amino acids: CSVGSAVTDTQYF. As DNA, the CDR3 is TGCAGCGTTGGTTCGGCAGTCACAGATACGCAGTATTTT.

In this sample, this clonotype turned up a few times. This chain uses TRBV5-4 with TRBJ2-7; D is ambiguous. Germline-derived CDR1 and CDR2 are SGHNT and YYREEE (reference sequence). Trimming cost V 0 bases and J 0 bases, with 10 bases left between them. The CDR3 has 15 residues. The DNA for the CDR3 is TGTGCCAGCAGCTTGGGTGGTACAGTCTCCTACGAGCAGTACTTC. Its translation is CASSLGGTVSYEQYF.

The rearrangement links TRBV20-1 to TRBJ2-1; D may match TRBD1 or TRBD2 (5 bases each). Germline values: CDR1 DFQATT, CDR2 SNEGSKA (reference sequence). There are 19 residues in the CDR3. Trimming cost V 5 bases and J 3 bases, with 29 bases left between them. The DNA of the CDR3 is TGCAGTGCTGAACCTTCCAAATCCGGGACCCCCTACTTCTACAATGAGCAGTTCTTC. Residues: CSAEPSKSGTPYFYNEQFF.